This T cell receptor beta chain was identified in a study of blood T cell repertoires in COVID-19. Study background: PBMCs, B-cell-depleted T cells, or T cells provided the cDNA or gDNA that made up the material.

This table comes from immunoSEQ multiplex PCR, and its TCRdb copy is limited to in-frame clones, with some not included. The data show approximately 77,000 clones, about 80% seen once. This clone turned up a few times. With 5 bases clipped from V and 7 bases from J, the junction kept 10 bases outside the gene matches. CDR3 size: 14 residues. CDR1 and CDR2 from the germline V gene are KGHSH and LQKENI. The specimen was peripheral blood. The chain employs TRBV18 and TRBJ1-1, with 7 bases that match TRBD1. This clonotype was sampled from an older woman with acute or convalescent COVID-19. The CDR3 loop is CASSVGQETLEAFF. CDR3 DNA sequence: TGTGCCAGCTCAGTCGGACAGGAAACTCTTGAAGCTTTCTTT.